In its sample, the clone carrying this T cell receptor (beta chain) was seen many times. As yet, its antigen is unknown. Quantitative barcoded 5'-RACE was used to prepare TCR beta libraries. TCRdb redid the calling of the 5' RACE reads with MiXCR, one entry per CDR3 protein. The sample has more than 300,000 distinct CDR3 sequences; under 14% are singletons. This entry is derived from a study of CD8 T cells in ankylosing spondylitis. Germline V lookup: CDR1 SGHKS, CDR2 YYEKEE (reference sequence). The junction had 8 bases not matched to a gene; V was cut back by 2 bases and J by 9 bases. CDR3 length: 15 amino acids. Study-level results: Significant enrichment of disease-linked clones was reported in matched ankylosing spondylitis synovial fluid.

The chain recombines TRBV5-5 with TRBJ2-1; 10 bases agree with TRBD2. The sample consisted of blood, either unsorted or a sorted T cell fraction (not recorded which). This clonotype was obtained from a female donor with ankylosing spondylitis or in good health (not recorded which). The CDR3 DNA sequence: TGTGCCAGCAGCTTAGGAGCGGGGGGGATTATTGAGCAGTTCTTC. Its translation: CASSLGAGGIIEQFF.